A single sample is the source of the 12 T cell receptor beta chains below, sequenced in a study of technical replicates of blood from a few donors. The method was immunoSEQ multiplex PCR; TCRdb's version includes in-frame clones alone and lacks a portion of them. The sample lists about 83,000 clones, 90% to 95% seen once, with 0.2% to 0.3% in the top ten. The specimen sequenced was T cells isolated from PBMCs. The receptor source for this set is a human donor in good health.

Here the CDR3 reads CATSSSFRLGSYEQYF. DNA for the CDR3: TGTGCCACCAGCAGTTCCTTCCGACTAGGTTCCTACGAGCAGTACTTC. V is TRBV15 and J is TRBJ2-7; possibly TRBD2 for D (6 bases). CDR3 size: 16 residues. With 3 bases removed from V and 1 base from J, the gap between germline ends came to 16 bases. Germline CDR1 is LNHNV and CDR2 is YYDKDF (reference sequence).

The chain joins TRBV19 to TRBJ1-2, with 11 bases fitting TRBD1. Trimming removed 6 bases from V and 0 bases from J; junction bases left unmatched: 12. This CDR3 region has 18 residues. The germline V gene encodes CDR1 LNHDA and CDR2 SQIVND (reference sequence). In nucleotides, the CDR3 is TGTGCCAGTAGCCTAAGGACAGGGGGCGCACGGGCTAACTATGGCTACACCTTC. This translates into CASSLRTGGARANYGYTF.

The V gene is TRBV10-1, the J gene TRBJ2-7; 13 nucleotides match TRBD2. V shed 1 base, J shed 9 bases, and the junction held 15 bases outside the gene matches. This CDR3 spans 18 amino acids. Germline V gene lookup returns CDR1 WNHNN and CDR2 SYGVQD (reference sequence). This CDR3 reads CASSEFLGFGLAGVWQYF. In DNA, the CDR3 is TGCGCCAGCAGTGAGTTTTTAGGATTTGGACTAGCGGGAGTTTGGCAGTACTTC.

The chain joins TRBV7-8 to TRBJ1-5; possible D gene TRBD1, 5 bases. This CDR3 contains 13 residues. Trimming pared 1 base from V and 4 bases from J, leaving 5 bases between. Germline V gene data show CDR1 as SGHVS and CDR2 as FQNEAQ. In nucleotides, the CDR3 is TGTGCCAGCAGCTTAGGACAGAATCAGCCCCAGCATTTT. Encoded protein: CASSLGQNQPQHF.

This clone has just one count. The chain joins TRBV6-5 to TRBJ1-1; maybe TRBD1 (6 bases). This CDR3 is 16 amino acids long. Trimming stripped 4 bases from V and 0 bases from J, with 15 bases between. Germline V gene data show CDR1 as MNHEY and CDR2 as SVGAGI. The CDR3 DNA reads TGTGCCAGCAGTTCCCGTACAGGGCCGATGAACACTGAAGCTTTCTTT. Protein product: CASSSRTGPMNTEAFF.

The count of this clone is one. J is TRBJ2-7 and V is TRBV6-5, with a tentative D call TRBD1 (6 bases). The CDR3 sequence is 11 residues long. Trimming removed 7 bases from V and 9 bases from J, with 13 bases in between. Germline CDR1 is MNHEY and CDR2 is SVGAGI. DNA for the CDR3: TGTGCCAGCACGGACAGTTCCGCGCAGTACTTC. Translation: CASTDSSAQYF.

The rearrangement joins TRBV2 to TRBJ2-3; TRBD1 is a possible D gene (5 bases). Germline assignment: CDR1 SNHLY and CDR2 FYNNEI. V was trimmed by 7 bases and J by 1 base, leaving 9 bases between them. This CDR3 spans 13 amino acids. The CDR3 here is CASKGSGTDTQYF. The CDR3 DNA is TGTGCCAGCAAGGGGTCTGGCACAGATACGCAGTATTTT.

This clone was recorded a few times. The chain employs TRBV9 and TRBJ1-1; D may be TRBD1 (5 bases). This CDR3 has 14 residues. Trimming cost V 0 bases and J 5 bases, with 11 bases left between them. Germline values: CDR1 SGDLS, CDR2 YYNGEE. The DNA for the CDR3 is TGTGCCAGCAGCGTAGGCCAGGGAAAGACTGAAGCTTTCTTT. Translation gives CASSVGQGKTEAFF.

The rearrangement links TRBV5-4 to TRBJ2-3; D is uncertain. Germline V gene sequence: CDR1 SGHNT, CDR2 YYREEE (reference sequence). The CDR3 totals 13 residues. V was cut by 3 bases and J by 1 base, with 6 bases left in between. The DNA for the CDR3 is TGTGCCAGCAGCTATTTCGGCACAGATACGCAGTATTTT. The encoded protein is CASSYFGTDTQYF. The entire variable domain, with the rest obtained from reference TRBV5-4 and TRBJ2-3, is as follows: ETGVTQSPTHLIKTRGQQVTLRCSSQSGHNTVSWYQQALGQGPQFIFQYYREEENGRGNFPPRFSGLQFPNYSSELNVNALELDDSALYLCASSYFGTDTQYFGPGTRLTVL.

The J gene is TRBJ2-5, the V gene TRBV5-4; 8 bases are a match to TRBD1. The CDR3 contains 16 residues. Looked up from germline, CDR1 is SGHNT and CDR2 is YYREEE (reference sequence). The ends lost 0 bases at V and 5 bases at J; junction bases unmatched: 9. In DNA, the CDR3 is TGTGCCAGCAGCTTGGGACAGGGGCTTTCCTGGGAGACCCAGTACTTC. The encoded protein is CASSLGQGLSWETQYF.

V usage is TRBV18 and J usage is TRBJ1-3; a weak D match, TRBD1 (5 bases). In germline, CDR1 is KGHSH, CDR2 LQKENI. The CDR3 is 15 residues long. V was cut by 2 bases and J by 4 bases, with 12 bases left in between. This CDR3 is CASSPKGFRGNTIYF. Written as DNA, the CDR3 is TGTGCCAGCTCACCAAAGGGGTTCAGGGGAAACACCATATATTTT. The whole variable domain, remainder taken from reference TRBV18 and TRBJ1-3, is NAGVMQNPRHLVRRRGQEARLRCSPMKGHSHVYWYRQLPEEGLKFMVYLQKENIIDESGMPKERFSAEFPKEGPSILRIQQVVRGDSAAYFCASSPKGFRGNTIYFGEGSWLTVV.

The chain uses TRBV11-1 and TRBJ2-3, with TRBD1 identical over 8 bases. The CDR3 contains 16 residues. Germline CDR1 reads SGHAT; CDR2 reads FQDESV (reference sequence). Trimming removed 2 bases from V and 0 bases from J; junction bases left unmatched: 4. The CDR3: CASSLWDRFSTDTQYF. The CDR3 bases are TGTGCCAGCAGCTTATGGGACAGGTTCAGCACAGATACGCAGTATTTT. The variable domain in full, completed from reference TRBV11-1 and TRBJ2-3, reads EAEVAQSPRYKITEKSQAVAFWCDPISGHATLYWYRQILGQGPELLVQFQDESVVDDSQLPKDRFSAERLKGVDSTLKIQPAELGDSAMYLCASSLWDRFSTDTQYFGPGTRLTVL.